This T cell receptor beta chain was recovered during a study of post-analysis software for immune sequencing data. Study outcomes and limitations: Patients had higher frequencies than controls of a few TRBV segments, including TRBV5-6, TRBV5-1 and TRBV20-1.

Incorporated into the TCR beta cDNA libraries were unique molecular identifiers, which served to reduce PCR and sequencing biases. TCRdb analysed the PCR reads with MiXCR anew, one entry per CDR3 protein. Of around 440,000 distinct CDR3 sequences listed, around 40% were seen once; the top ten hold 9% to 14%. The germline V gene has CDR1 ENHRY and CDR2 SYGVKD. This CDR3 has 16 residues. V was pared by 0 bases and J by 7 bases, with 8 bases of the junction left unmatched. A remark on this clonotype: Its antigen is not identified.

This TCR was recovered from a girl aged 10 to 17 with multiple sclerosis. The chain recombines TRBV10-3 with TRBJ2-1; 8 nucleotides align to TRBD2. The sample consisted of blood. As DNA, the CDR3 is TGTGCCATCAGTGAGTCGGGAGCGGGAGTAGCAAATGAGCAGTTCTTC. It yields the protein CAISESGAGVANEQFF.